The next 7 T cell receptor beta chains were all read from a single sample in a study of human CD8 memory T cell subsets (dated by TCRdb to 2018 to 2021). A Human TCR Profiling Kit was used to prepare UMI-labeled 5' RACE TCRbeta libraries. Reprocessed by TCRdb, the reads give a single entry per CDR3 protein sequence, without DNA. The sample has fewer than 20,000 distinct CDR3 sequences on record. The ten largest account for around 5.8% of the sample. Sequenced sample: CD8+ T cells from PBMCs. The receptors shown here come from a human donor in good health.

The CDR3 region is CASSLGVAGVDQTGELFF. The chain employs TRBV5-6 and TRBJ2-2; TCRdb's D call, TRBD2, is unchecked because there is no DNA. CDR1 is SGHDT and CDR2 is YYEEEE in the germline V gene. The CDR3 contains 18 residues. Complete variable domain (other parts from reference TRBV5-6 and TRBJ2-2): DAGVTQSPTHLIKTRGQQVTLRCSPKSGHDTVSWYQQALGQGPQFIFQYYEEEERQRGNFPDRFSGHQFPNYSSELNVNALLLGDSALYLCASSLGVAGVDQTGELFFGEGSRLTVL.

The V and J genes are TRBV6-1 and TRBJ2-7; TCRdb selects TRBD2, and the lack of DNA leaves this call unchecked. The length of the CDR3 is 15 residues. Germline CDR1 reads MNHNS; CDR2 reads SASEGT. The CDR3 protein is CASTELAFSSYEQYF.

CDR3 residues: CASGRYRGPGEQYF. The chain couples TRBV28 to TRBJ2-7; TCRdb's D gene call, TRBD1, goes unchecked for lack of DNA. Germline loops: CDR1 MDHEN, CDR2 SYDVKM. This CDR3 region has 14 residues.

The chain recombines TRBV28 with TRBJ2-7. The germline CDR1 and CDR2 sequences are MDHEN and SYDVKM. CDR3 size: 12 residues. The CDR3 region is CASSYISYEQYF.

Considering frequency, this clonotype is medium-sized (0.01 to 0.1%). The chain links TRBV29-1 to TRBJ2-3; absent DNA, TCRdb's TRBD1 call cannot be checked. In germline, CDR1 is SQVTM, CDR2 ANQGSEA. This CDR3 spans 15 amino acids. CDR3 loop: CSVVPTGQVTDTQYF.

The chain uses TRBV29-1 and TRBJ2-3; TCRdb proposes TRBD1, but this gene call is untestable without DNA. This CDR3 spans 16 amino acids. The germline V gene encodes CDR1 SQVTM and CDR2 ANQGSEA. The CDR3 reads CSVEGGLGVYTDTQYF.

The genes are TRBV28 and TRBJ2-5; TCRdb's D call, TRBD1, is unchecked because there is no DNA. The CDR3 loop spans 14 amino acids. Germline CDR1 reads MDHEN; CDR2 reads SYDVKM. CDR3 residues: CASRGTALQETQYF.